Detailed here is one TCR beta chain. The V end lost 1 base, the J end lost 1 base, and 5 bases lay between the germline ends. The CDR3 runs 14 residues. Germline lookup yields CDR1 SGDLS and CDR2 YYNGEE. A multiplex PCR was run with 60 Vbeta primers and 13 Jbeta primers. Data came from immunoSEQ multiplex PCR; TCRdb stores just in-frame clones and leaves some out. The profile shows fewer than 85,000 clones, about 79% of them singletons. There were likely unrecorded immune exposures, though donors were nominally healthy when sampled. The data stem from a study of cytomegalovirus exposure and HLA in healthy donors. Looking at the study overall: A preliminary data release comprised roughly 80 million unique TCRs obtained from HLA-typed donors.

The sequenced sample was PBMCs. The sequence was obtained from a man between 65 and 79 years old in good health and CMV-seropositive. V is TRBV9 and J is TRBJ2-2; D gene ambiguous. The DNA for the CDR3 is TGTGCCAGCAGCGTAATCTGGAACACCGGGGAGCTGTTTTTT. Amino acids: CASSVIWNTGELFF.